This T cell receptor beta chain was sequenced for a study of blood T cell repertoires in COVID-19. Study details: The origin of the acute and convalescent COVID-19 samples was the United States, Italy and Spain. In each case, the material was cDNA or gDNA derived from T cells, B-cell-depleted T cells, or PBMCs.

In the authors' workflow: Amplification of reference gene primers provided the estimated nucleated cell counts. The table came from immunoSEQ multiplex PCR; TCRdb's copy has only in-frame clones and leaves some out. The V and J calls and clone size were taken over from that table, and D and trimming were inferred from the DNA. The repertoire holds around 150,000 clones, with 84% as singletons. CDR3 length equals 13 residues. Per germline, CDR1 SQVTM and CDR2 ANQGSEA. The trim removed 4 bases at V and 9 bases at J, leaving 10 bases unmatched. Grouping used clinical history reported by participants in a survey and questionnaire.

The chain carries TRBV29-1 and TRBJ2-7; 9 bases line up with TRBD1. Sequencing was done on a sample of PBMCs or T cells enriched from blood (not recorded which). The receptor's source is a woman in her 50s with acute COVID-19. CDR3 sequence reads: CSVGGQGGVGQYF. The CDR3 nucleotides are TGCAGCGTTGGGGGACAGGGCGGTGTGGGGCAGTACTTC.